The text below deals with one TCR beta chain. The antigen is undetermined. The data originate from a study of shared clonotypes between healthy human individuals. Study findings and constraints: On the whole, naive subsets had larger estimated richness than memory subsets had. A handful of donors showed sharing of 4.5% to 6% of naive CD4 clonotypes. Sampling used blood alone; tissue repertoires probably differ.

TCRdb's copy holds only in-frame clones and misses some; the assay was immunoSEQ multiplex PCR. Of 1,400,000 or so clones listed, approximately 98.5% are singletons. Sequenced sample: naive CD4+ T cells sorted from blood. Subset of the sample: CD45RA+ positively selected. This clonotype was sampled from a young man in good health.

Written as DNA, the CDR3 is TGTGCCAGCAGCTTTCGGGACGGACTGTACGAGCAGTACTTC. Translating gives CASSFRDGLYEQYF. The V call is TRBV7-2, the J call TRBJ2-7; the D gene could be TRBD1 or TRBD2 (5 bases each). The CDR3 has 14 residues. From germline, CDR1 is SGHTA and CDR2 FQGNSA. The V end was cut by 3 bases, the J end by 4 bases, with 13 bases between.